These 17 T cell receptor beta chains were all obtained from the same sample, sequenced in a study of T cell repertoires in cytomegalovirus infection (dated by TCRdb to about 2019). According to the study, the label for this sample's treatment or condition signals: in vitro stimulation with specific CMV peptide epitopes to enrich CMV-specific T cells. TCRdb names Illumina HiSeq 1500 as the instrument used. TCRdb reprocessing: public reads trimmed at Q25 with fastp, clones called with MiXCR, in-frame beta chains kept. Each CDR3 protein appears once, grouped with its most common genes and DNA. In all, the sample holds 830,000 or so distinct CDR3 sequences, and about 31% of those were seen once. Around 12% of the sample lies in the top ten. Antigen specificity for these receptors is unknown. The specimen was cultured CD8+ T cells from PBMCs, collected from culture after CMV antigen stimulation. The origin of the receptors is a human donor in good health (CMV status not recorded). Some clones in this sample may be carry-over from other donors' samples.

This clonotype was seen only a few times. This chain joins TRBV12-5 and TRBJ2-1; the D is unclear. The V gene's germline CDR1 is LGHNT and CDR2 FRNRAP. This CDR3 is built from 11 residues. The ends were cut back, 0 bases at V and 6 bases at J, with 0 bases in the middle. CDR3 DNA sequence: TGTGCTAGTGGTTTGGTCAATGAGCAGTTCTTC. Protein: CASGLVNEQFF.

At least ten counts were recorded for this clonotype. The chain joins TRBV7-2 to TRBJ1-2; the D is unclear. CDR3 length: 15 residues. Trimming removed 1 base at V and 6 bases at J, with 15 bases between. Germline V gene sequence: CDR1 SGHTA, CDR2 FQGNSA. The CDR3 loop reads CASSLGQVLKDGYTF. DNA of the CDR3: TGTGCCAGCAGCTTAGGCCAGGTCCTAAAGGATGGCTACACCTTC.

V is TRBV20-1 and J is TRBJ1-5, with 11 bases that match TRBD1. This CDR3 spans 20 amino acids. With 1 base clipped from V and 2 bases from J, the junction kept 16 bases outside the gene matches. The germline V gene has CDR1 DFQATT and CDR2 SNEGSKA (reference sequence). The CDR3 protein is CSARGLGFEGGQGGNQPQHF. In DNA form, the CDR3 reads TGCAGTGCTAGAGGTCTGGGTTTTGAGGGGGGACAGGGGGGCAATCAGCCCCAGCATTTT.

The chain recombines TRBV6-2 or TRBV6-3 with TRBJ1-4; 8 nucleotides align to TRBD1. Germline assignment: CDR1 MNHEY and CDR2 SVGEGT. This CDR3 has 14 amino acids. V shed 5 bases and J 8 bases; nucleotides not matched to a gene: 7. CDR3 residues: CASSTGQDPEKLFF. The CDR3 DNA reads TGTGCCAGCAGTACGGGACAGGACCCCGAAAAACTGTTTTTT.

CDR3 region: CASRQGALVETQYF. The CDR3 nucleotides read TGTGCCAGCAGGCAGGGGGCGCTTGTAGAGACCCAGTACTTC. The V gene is TRBV27, the J gene TRBJ2-5, with 8 positions matching TRBD1. Germline CDR1 and CDR2: MNHEY and SMNVEV (reference sequence). V shed 6 bases and J 4 bases; nucleotides not matched to a gene: 7. The CDR3 extends over 14 amino acids.

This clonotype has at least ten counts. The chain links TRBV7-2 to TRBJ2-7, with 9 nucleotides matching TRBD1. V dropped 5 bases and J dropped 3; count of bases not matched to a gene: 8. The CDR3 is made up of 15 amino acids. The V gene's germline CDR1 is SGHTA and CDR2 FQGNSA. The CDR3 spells CASSRGTGPGYEQYF. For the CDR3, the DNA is TGTGCCAGCAGCCGTGGGACAGGGCCTGGCTACGAGCAGTACTTC.

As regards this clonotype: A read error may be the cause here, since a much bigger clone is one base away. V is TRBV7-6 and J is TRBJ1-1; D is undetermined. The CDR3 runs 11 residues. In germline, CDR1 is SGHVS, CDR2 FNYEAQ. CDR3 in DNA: TGTGTCACTGTGTCTGGGACTGAAGCTTTCTTT. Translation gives CVTVSGTEAFF.

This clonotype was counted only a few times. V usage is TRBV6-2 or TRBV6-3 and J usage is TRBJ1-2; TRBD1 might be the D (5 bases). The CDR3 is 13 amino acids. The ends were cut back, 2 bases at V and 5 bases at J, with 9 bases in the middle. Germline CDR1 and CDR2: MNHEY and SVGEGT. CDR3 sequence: CASSYPDKYGYTF. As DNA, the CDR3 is TGTGCCAGCAGTTACCCGGACAAATATGGCTACACCTTC.

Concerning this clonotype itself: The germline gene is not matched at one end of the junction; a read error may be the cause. DNA for the CDR3: TGCGCCAGCCGCTTGGAAGCGGGGTCCTACAATGAGCAGTTCTTC. Its translation is CASRLEAGSYNEQFF. V is TRBV5-1 and J is TRBJ2-1, with 7 bases matching TRBD2. CDR1 SGHRS and CDR2 YFSETQ come from the germline V gene. CDR3 length equals 15 residues. Combining the CDR3 with reference TRBV5-1 and TRBJ2-1 gives the whole variable domain KAGVTQTPRYLIKTRGQQVTLSCSPISGHRSVSWYQQTPGQGLQFLFEYFSETQRNKGNFPGRFSGRQFSNSRSEMNVSTLELGDSALYLCASRLEAGSYNEQFFGPGTRLTVL.

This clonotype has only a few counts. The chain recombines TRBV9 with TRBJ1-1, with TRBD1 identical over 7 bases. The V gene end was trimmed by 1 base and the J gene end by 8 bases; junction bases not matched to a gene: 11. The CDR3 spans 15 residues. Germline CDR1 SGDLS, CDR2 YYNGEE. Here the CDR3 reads CASSVKAGQSREAFF. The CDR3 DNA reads TGTGCCAGCAGCGTAAAGGCGGGACAGTCGAGAGAAGCTTTCTTT.

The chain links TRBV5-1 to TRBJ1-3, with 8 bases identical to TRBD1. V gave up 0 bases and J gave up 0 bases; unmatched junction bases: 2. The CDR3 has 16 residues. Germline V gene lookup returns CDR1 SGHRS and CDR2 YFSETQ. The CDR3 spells CASSLGDRNSGNTIYF. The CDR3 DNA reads TGCGCCAGCAGCTTGGGGGACAGGAACTCTGGAAACACCATATATTTT.

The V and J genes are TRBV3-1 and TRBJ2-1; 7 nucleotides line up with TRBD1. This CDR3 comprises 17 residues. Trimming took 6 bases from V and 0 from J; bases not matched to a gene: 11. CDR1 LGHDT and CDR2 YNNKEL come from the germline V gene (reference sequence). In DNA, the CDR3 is TGTGCCAGCAGGAACGGACAGGTAGAGAGCTCCTACAATGAGCAGTTCTTC. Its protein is CASRNGQVESSYNEQFF.

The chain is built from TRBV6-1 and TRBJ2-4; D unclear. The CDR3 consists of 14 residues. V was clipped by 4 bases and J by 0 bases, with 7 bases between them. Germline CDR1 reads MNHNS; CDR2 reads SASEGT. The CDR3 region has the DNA TGTGCCAGCAGTGGTACCATAGCCAAAAACATTCAGTACTTC. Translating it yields CASSGTIAKNIQYF.

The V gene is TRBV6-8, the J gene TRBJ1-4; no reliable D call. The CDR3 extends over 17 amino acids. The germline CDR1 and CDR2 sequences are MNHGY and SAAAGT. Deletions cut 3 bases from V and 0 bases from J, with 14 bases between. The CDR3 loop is CASSYSPLTSTNEKLFF. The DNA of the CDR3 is TGTGCCAGCAGTTATTCCCCTTTGACTTCAACTAATGAAAAACTGTTTTTT.

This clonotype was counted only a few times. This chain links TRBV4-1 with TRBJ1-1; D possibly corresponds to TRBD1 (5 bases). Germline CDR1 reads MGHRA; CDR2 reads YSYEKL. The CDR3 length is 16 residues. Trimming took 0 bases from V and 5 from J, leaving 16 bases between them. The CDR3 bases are TGCGCCAGCAGCCAAGATTACGGGGCGCCATATACTGAAGCTTTCTTT. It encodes CASSQDYGAPYTEAFF.

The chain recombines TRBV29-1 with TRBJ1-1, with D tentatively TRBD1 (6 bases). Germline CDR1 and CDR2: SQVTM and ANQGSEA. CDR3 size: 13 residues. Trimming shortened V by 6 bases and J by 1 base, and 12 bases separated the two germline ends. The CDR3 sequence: CSVGGTTNTEAFF. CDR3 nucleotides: TGCAGCGTCGGCGGGACAACGAACACTGAAGCTTTCTTT.

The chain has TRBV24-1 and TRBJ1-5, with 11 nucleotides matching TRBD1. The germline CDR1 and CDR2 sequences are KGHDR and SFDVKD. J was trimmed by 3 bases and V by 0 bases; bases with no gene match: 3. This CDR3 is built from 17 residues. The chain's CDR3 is CATSDLRDRGINQPQHF. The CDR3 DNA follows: TGTGCCACCAGTGATTTGCGGGACAGGGGGATCAATCAGCCCCAGCATTTT.